These T cell receptor beta chains were read from a single sample in a study of blood T cell repertoires in COVID-19. The method was immunoSEQ multiplex PCR; TCRdb's version includes in-frame clones alone and lacks a portion of them. Of 150,000 to 200,000 clones listed, about nine tenths are singletons. The sequenced sample consisted of PBMCs or T cells enriched from blood (not recorded which). These receptors were obtained from a young woman who had recovered from COVID-19. Both conserved end residues are part of each CDR3. A D gene is named only where the DNA matches it firmly. For some rows the clone size is stated as once, few or many, or as a class when expanded; others skip it.

V gene	clone size	J gene	D gene	CDR3 DNA	CDR3 protein
TRBV6-5	NA	TRBJ2-7	NA	TGTGCCAGCAGCCGGGACTCAAGCTCCTACGAGCAGTACTTC	CASSRDSSSYEQYF
TRBV28	NA	TRBJ1-2	NA	TGTGCCAGCAGTTTTTCCCCCGGACAGCTAAACTATGGCTACACCTTC	CASSFSPGQLNYGYTF
TRBV28	NA	TRBJ1-3	TRBD1	TGTGCCAGCAGGGATTCGCAGGGGGCTGGAAACACCATATATTTT	CASRDSQGAGNTIYF
TRBV5-4	NA	TRBJ1-1	NA	TGTGCCAGCAGCCCGCGGGTCCCGGGCACTGAAGCTTTCTTT	CASSPRVPGTEAFF
TRBV19	NA	TRBJ2-3	TRBD2	TGTGCCAGTAGTATACTAGCGGGAGCCACAGATACGCAGTATTTT	CASSILAGATDTQYF
TRBV19	NA	TRBJ2-2	NA	TGTGCCAGTAGTGAACGGAGTGCGAACACCGGGGAGCTGTTTTTT	CASSERSANTGELFF
TRBV7-2	NA	TRBJ2-5	NA	TGTGCCAGCAGCTTAGTAACCCAAGGGGTTAAGACCCAGTACTTC	CASSLVTQGVKTQYF
TRBV21-1	NA	TRBJ2-3	NA	TGTGCCAGCAGCAACCTAAGCACAGATACGCAGTATTTT	CASSNLSTDTQYF
TRBV6-5	NA	TRBJ2-3	TRBD2	TGTGCCAGCAGTTTAGTAGCGGGAGGCACAGATACGCAGTATTTT	CASSLVAGGTDTQYF
TRBV7-8	NA	TRBJ1-6	NA	TGTGCCAGCAGCTTAGTCAGTGCAGGGAGGTCACCCCTCCACTTT	CASSLVSAGRSPLHF
TRBV3-1/TRBV3-2	NA	TRBJ2-7	TRBD1	TGTGCCAGCAGCCGCTCGACCGGGACAGGGGGCTACGAGCAGTACTTC	CASSRSTGTGGYEQYF
TRBV28	NA	TRBJ1-1	NA	TGTGCCAGCAGCCCCTCCGGGATTTCGGCTGAAGCTTTCTTT	CASSPSGISAEAFF
TRBV20-1	NA	TRBJ1-5	NA	TGCAGTGCTCGTGGACTTAATAGCAATCAGCCCCAGCATTTT	CSARGLNSNQPQHF
TRBV5-1	NA	TRBJ1-1	TRBD1	TGCGCCAGCAGCTTGGCCGGGACAGGAATCGGGACTGAAGCTTTCTTT	CASSLAGTGIGTEAFF
TRBV7-3	NA	TRBJ2-3	TRBD1	TGTGCCAGCAGCCTAGGGGGACAGGGCACAGATACGCAGTATTTT	CASSLGGQGTDTQYF
TRBV5-8	NA	TRBJ2-1	NA	TGTGCCAGCAGCCTCTTAAGGGGACTCAGTGAGAATGAGCAGTTCTTC	CASSLLRGLSENEQFF
TRBV2	NA	TRBJ2-1	NA	TGTGCCAGCGGACACCTCTACAATGAGCAGTTCTTC	CASGHLYNEQFF
TRBV4-1	many	TRBJ2-5	NA	TGCGCCAGCAGCCATGCAGGGGAAGAGACCCAGTACTTC	CASSHAGEETQYF
TRBV21-1	NA	TRBJ2-2	NA	TGTGCCAGCAGTCTTTCCGGGACTGCAGACACCGGGGAGCTGTTTTTT	CASSLSGTADTGELFF
TRBV3-1/TRBV3-2	NA	TRBJ2-5	TRBD2	TGTGCCAGCAGCCAAGGAGGTTTACTAGCGGGGATCCTAGAGACCCAGTACTTC	CASSQGGLLAGILETQYF
TRBV2	NA	TRBJ2-3	TRBD2	TGTGCCAGCAGGGGACTAGCGGGGACCGAAGCGCAGTATTTT	CASRGLAGTEAQYF
TRBV19	NA	TRBJ1-5	TRBD1	TGTGCCAGTAGTATAAAGGTGTTCGGACGTCTCCGGGACAGGGATCGCAATCAGCCCCAGCATTTT	CASSIKVFGRLRDRDRNQPQHF
TRBV6-5	NA	TRBJ1-2	TRBD1	TGTGCCAGCAGGGGACAGGGCCTCTATGGCTACACCTTC	CASRGQGLYGYTF
TRBV7-9	NA	TRBJ2-7	TRBD1	TGTGCCAGCAGCTTAGGAAGTACAGCCGACAGGGCCAGGGGCGAGCAGTACTTC	CASSLGSTADRARGEQYF
TRBV18	once	TRBJ1-2	NA	TGTGCCAGCTCATTCCGGGAGCTCCCCTCAAAGGACTATGGCTACACCTTC	CASSFRELPSKDYGYTF
TRBV28	NA	TRBJ2-2	NA	TGTGCCAGCAGCCTACCCGATTCCCGGGGGAACACCGGGGAGCTGTTTTTT	CASSLPDSRGNTGELFF
TRBV28	NA	TRBJ1-3	NA	TGTGCCAGCAGTTTAATTTTGGCGGAAGTCTCTGGAAACACCATATATTTT	CASSLILAEVSGNTIYF
TRBV19	NA	TRBJ2-7	NA	TGTGCCAGTAGTACGTCAGGGTACGAGCAGTACTTC	CASSTSGYEQYF
TRBV5-1	NA	TRBJ1-1	NA	TGCGCCAGCAGCTCGGCACCGGGACTTGTGAACACTGAAGCTTTCTTT	CASSSAPGLVNTEAFF
TRBV27	NA	TRBJ2-3	TRBD2	TGTGCCAGCAGTCTAGCGGGAGCCGATACGCAGTATTTT	CASSLAGADTQYF
TRBV27	NA	TRBJ2-7	TRBD2	TGTGCCAGCAGTTTTCCTGGCGGGAGCTTCCACGAGCAGTACTTC	CASSFPGGSFHEQYF
TRBV19	NA	TRBJ1-6	TRBD1	TGTGCCAGTAGCGACAGGGGGGATTCACCCCTCCACTTT	CASSDRGDSPLHF